One and the same sample provided the 24 T cell receptor beta chains below, sequenced in a study of T-cell reconstitution after alpha-beta-depleted transplantation in children. Preparation of the TCRbeta library was carried out with unique molecular identifiers. From the PCR reads, TCRdb called clonotypes with MiXCR, one entry per CDR3 protein. The profile shows approximately 430,000 distinct CDR3 sequences, around 15% of them singletons. Sequenced here: PBMCs, mostly from graft donor cells, sampled 360 days after TCRalphabeta/CD19-depleted stem cell transplant. The receptors were gathered from a boy in the first two years of life who had a stem cell transplant for Wiskott-Aldrich syndrome, so the T cells may come from the graft donor.

This CDR3 is CQPGQGYTEAFF. As DNA, the CDR3 is TGCCAACCGGGACAGGGGTACACTGAAGCTTTCTTT. The chain couples TRBV20-1 to TRBJ1-1, with 10 bases matching TRBD1. Germline loops: CDR1 DFQATT, CDR2 SNEGSKA (reference sequence). CDR3 length: 12 residues.

This clonotype was detected only a few times. The chain combines TRBV10-1 with TRBJ2-5; the D is unclear. Germline V lookup: CDR1 WNHNN, CDR2 SYGVQD (reference sequence). CDR3 length equals 14 residues. Deletions cut 0 bases from V and 1 base from J, with 6 bases between. DNA of the CDR3: TGCGCCAGCAGTGAGTCGGGCGCCCAAGAGACCCAGTACTTC. Translation: CASSESGAQETQYF.

The chain is built from TRBV6-2 or TRBV6-3 and TRBJ2-1; D is unresolved. CDR3 length equals 13 residues. Germline V gene sequence: CDR1 MNHEY, CDR2 SVGEGT. V lost 2 bases, J lost 9 bases, and 11 bases lay in between. This CDR3 reads CASSYALLAEQFF. As DNA, the CDR3 is TGTGCCAGCAGTTACGCCCTCTTAGCTGAGCAGTTCTTC.

The chain employs TRBV7-2 and TRBJ2-5, with D perhaps assigned TRBD1 or TRBD2 (5 bases each). This CDR3 contains 15 residues. Per the germline V gene, CDR1 is SGHTA and CDR2 is FQGNSA. Deletions cut 5 bases from V and 5 bases from J, with 18 bases between. In nucleotides, the CDR3 is TGTGCCAGCAGCGAGGGGCCCACCCGGTTGGAGACCCAGTACTTC. Translation: CASSEGPTRLETQYF.

A few counts support this clonotype. This CDR3 reads CASKKNTEAFF. CDR3 nucleotides: TGTGCCAGCAAAAAGAACACTGAAGCTTTCTTT. The chain recombines TRBV7-9 with TRBJ1-1; no reliable D call. V lost 7 bases, J lost 1 base, and 4 bases lay in between. Germline-derived CDR1 and CDR2 are SEHNR and FQNEAQ (reference sequence). This CDR3 region has 11 residues.

This rearrangement joins TRBV15 to TRBJ2-2; 9 nucleotides agree with TRBD1. This CDR3 region has 15 residues. Per the germline V gene, CDR1 is LNHNV and CDR2 is YYDKDF (reference sequence). The J segment lost 5 bases and the V segment lost 1 base, leaving 2 bases of the junction unmatched. CDR3 in amino acids: CATSRGQGVTGELFF. The CDR3 nucleotides read TGTGCCACCAGCAGAGGACAGGGGGTTACCGGGGAGCTGTTTTTT.

This chain joins TRBV12-3 or TRBV12-4 and TRBJ2-5, with TRBD2 matching 12 bases. The CDR3 totals 17 residues. V was pared by 5 bases and J by 1 base, with 8 bases of the junction left unmatched. The CDR3 nucleotides are TGTGCCAGCAGTCCTGGACTAGCGGGACTTCCCCAAGAGACCCAGTACTTC. Its translation: CASSPGLAGLPQETQYF.

This clonotype appeared once. At one of its ends the junction is not consistent with the germline gene, which may arise from a read error. The V gene is TRBV2, the J gene TRBJ2-2; D is possibly TRBD2 (5 bases). The CDR3 runs 13 residues. CDR1 and CDR2 from the germline V gene are SNHLY and FYNNEI. Here the CDR3 reads CASRERSTGELSF. The CDR3 bases are TGTGCCAGCAGGGAGAGGTCCACCGGGGAGCTGTCTTTT.

This clonotype has more than one count but fewer than ten. The chain couples TRBV18 to TRBJ2-1, with a tentative D call TRBD1 (6 bases). Trimming removed 3 bases from V and 5 bases from J, with 14 bases in between. Germline V gives CDR1 KGHSH, CDR2 LQKENI. The CDR3 sequence is 15 residues long. The CDR3 region is CASSPYVPGDNEQFF. The CDR3 region has the DNA TGTGCCAGCTCACCGTACGTCCCAGGGGACAATGAGCAGTTCTTC.

This clonotype was observed a few times. The V call is TRBV29-1, the J call TRBJ2-3; TRBD1 aligns across 7 bases. Per germline, CDR1 SQVTM and CDR2 ANQGSEA. The V segment lost 2 bases and the J segment 6 bases; nucleotides outside the gene matches: 2. This CDR3 has 12 amino acids. The DNA for the CDR3 is TGCAGCGTTGAAACAGGGGTGGATACGCAGTATTTT. It codes for CSVETGVDTQYF.

The chain employs TRBV7-9 and TRBJ1-1; D not resolved. The CDR3 has 14 residues. Trimming removed 2 bases at V and 4 bases at J, with 11 bases between. In germline, CDR1 is SEHNR, CDR2 FQNEAQ (reference sequence). CDR3 sequence: CASSLTRGLTEAFF. For the CDR3, the DNA is TGTGCCAGCAGCTTAACTAGAGGTCTCACTGAAGCTTTCTTT.

The chain is built from TRBV9 and TRBJ2-1; D is undetermined. Germline CDR1 is SGDLS and CDR2 is YYNGEE. The CDR3 spans 15 residues. Between the trimmed V and J ends, which lost 1 base and 4 bases, there was a span of 12 bases. The CDR3 nucleotides read TGTGCCAGCAGCGTACAACCTTTGGAGTACAATGAGCAGTTCTTC. The encoded protein is CASSVQPLEYNEQFF.

This clonotype was counted a few times. The chain joins TRBV4-3 to TRBJ2-3; 10 bases line up with TRBD1. CDR1 is LGHNA and CDR2 is YSLEER in the germline V gene. The CDR3 runs to 19 residues. Trimming took 0 bases from V and 6 from J; bases not matched to a gene: 15. In nucleotides, the CDR3 is TGCGCCAGCAGCCAAGATCCACAGCCGGGACAGGGGAATATCGATACGCAGTATTTT. As protein: CASSQDPQPGQGNIDTQYF.

This clonotype was seen a few times. The J gene is TRBJ2-2, the V gene TRBV2; D possibly corresponds to TRBD1 (6 bases). CDR1 and CDR2 (germline): SNHLY, FYNNEI. Trimming shortened V by 1 base and J by 3 bases, and 12 bases separated the two germline ends. CDR3 size: 16 residues. The CDR3 DNA reads TGTGCCAGCAGTGAAGGAAGGGGGTTGGACACCGGGGAGCTGTTTTTT. This translates into CASSEGRGLDTGELFF. Complete variable domain (other parts from reference TRBV2 and TRBJ2-2): EPEVTQTPSHQVTQMGQEVILRCVPISNHLYFYWYRQILGQKVEFLVSFYNNEISEKSEIFDDQFSVERPDGSNFTLKIRSTKLEDSAMYFCASSEGRGLDTGELFFGEGSRLTVL.

The table lists this clonotype with a few counts. The chain combines TRBV7-8 with TRBJ1-5; D is perhaps TRBD1 (5 bases). Germline V gene data show CDR1 as SGHVS and CDR2 as FQNEAQ. The V end was cut by 1 base, the J end by 6 bases, with 13 bases between. This CDR3 is 15 amino acids long. The CDR3 protein is CASSLGASGTQPQHF. The DNA of the CDR3 is TGTGCCAGCAGCTTAGGGGCTTCGGGGACTCAGCCCCAGCATTTT.

This chain connects TRBV10-2 to TRBJ1-4; D is perhaps TRBD1 (5 bases). The CDR3 runs 14 residues. Germline CDR1 WSHSY, CDR2 SAAADI. V lost 6 bases and J lost 7, with 15 bases in between. CDR3 in amino acids: CASRLSGPPEKLFF. CDR3 sequence (DNA): TGCGCCAGCAGACTCTCGGGACCCCCTGAAAAACTGTTTTTT.

This clonotype has a count of ten or more. This chain joins TRBV6-5 and TRBJ2-7; D is possibly TRBD2 (5 bases). The V end lost 1 base, the J end lost 2 bases, and 9 bases lay between the germline ends. Germline CDR1 is MNHEY and CDR2 is SVGAGI. This CDR3 is built from 14 residues. The CDR3 sequence: CASSYLWETYEQYF. CDR3 nucleotide sequence: TGTGCCAGCAGTTACTTATGGGAGACCTACGAGCAGTACTTC.

This clonotype turned up a few times. V gene TRBV20-1 combines with J gene TRBJ2-7; 7 bases match TRBD1. The CDR3 covers 13 residues. Germline CDR1 DFQATT, CDR2 SNEGSKA (reference sequence). V dropped 6 bases and J dropped 5; count of bases not matched to a gene: 10. The DNA of the CDR3 is TGCAGTGCCCAAGCAGGACAGGCCCACGAGCAGTACTTC. This encodes CSAQAGQAHEQYF.

This clonotype showed up just a few times. V gene TRBV4-1 combines with J gene TRBJ2-2; D might be TRBD2 (6 bases). CDR3 length: 16 amino acids. Germline V gene lookup returns CDR1 MGHRA and CDR2 YSYEKL. V was cut by 8 bases and J by 2 bases, with 18 bases left in between. The CDR3 DNA reads as TGCGCCAGCTCACATGGTGGGAGGCTTAACACCGGGGAGCTGTTTTTT. Its translation is CASSHGGRLNTGELFF.

This clonotype was counted a single time. Mismatch with germline at one junction end may stem from a read error. The gene calls are TRBV24-1 and TRBJ2-1; 10 bases agree with TRBD2. CDR1 and CDR2 (germline): KGHDR, SFDVKD. The CDR3 runs to 21 residues. CDR3 region: CGTIDLLLGGLAFRANNEQFF. In nucleotides, the CDR3 is TGTGGCACCATTGATTTGCTCTTAGGGGGACTAGCGTTCAGAGCAAACAATGAGCAGTTCTTC.

The sample holds a few counts of this clonotype. The chain employs TRBV7-2 and TRBJ2-1; 9 nucleotides align to TRBD2. The CDR3 has 16 amino acids. The junction had 9 bases not matched to a gene; V was cut back by 2 bases and J by 7 bases. From germline, CDR1 is SGHTA and CDR2 FQGNSA. CDR3 region: CASSLRPSGKGNEQFF. In DNA, the CDR3 is TGTGCCAGCAGCTTAAGACCTAGCGGGAAGGGTAATGAGCAGTTCTTC.

This clonotype was observed a few times. CDR3 protein: CASRELGTGELFF. The CDR3 DNA reads as TGTGCCAGCAGGGAGCTGGGCACCGGGGAGCTGTTTTTT. This rearrangement joins TRBV12-3 or TRBV12-4 to TRBJ2-2, with D unresolved. Trimming stripped 6 bases from V and 4 bases from J, with 9 bases between. The CDR3 spans 13 residues.

This CDR3 is CASSQVRGVTDTQYF. CDR3 in DNA: TGCGCCAGCAGCCAAGTCAGGGGGGTCACAGATACGCAGTATTTT. This chain uses TRBV4-1 with TRBJ2-3; perhaps TRBD1 as D (7 bases). This CDR3 contains 15 residues. Germline loops: CDR1 MGHRA, CDR2 YSYEKL. V was shortened by 1 base and J by 2 bases, with 10 bases between the two germline ends.

This chain uses TRBV7-2 with TRBJ2-7; 7 nucleotides line up with TRBD2. Trimming took 4 bases from V and 6 from J; bases not matched to a gene: 9. The CDR3 contains 14 residues. Germline V lookup: CDR1 SGHTA, CDR2 FQGNSA. CDR3 nucleotides: TGTGCCAGCAGCTACAATGGGGGGGAACGCGAGCAGTACTTC. Amino acids: CASSYNGGEREQYF.